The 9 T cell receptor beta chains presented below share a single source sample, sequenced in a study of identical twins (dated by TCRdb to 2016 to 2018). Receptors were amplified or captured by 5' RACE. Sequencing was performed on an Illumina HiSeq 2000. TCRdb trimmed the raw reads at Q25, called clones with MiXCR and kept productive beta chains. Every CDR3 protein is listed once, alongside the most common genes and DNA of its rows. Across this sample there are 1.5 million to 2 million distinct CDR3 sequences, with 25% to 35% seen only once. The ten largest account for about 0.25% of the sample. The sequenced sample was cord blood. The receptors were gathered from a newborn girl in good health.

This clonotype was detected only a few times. CDR3 protein: CAIRAGQGGEKLFF. Here the CDR3 DNA reads TGTGCCATCAGAGCGGGACAGGGAGGGGAAAAACTGTTTTTT. The chain recombines TRBV10-3 with TRBJ1-4; TRBD1 aligns across 9 bases. Unmatched junction bases numbered 7, after V lost 6 bases and J lost 8 bases. Germline V gene sequence: CDR1 ENHRY, CDR2 SYGVKD. The CDR3 length is 14 residues.

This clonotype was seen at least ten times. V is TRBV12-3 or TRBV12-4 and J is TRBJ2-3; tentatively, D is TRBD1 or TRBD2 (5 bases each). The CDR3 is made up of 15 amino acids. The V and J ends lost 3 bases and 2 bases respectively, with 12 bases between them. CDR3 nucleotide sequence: TGTGCCAGCAGTTTTGGGACCGGCTACACAGATACGCAGTATTTT. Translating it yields CASSFGTGYTDTQYF.

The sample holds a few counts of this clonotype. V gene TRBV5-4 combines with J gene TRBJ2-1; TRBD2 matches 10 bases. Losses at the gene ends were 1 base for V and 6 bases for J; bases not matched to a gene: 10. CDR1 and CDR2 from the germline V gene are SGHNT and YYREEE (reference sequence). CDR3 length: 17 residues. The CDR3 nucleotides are TGTGCCAGCAGCTTGAGCGGGGGGGCCGGGGTTAGCAATGAGCAGTTCTTC. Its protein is CASSLSGGAGVSNEQFF. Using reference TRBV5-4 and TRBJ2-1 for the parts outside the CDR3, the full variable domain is ETGVTQSPTHLIKTRGQQVTLRCSSQSGHNTVSWYQQALGQGPQFIFQYYREEENGRGNFPPRFSGLQFPNYSSELNVNALELDDSALYLCASSLSGGAGVSNEQFFGPGTRLTVL.

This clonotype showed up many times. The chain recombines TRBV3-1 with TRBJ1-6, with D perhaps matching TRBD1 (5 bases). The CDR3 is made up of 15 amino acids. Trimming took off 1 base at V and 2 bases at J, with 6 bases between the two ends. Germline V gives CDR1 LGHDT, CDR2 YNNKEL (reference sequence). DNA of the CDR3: TGTGCCAGCAGCCAAGGGACAACCTATAATTCACCCCTCCACTTT. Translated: CASSQGTTYNSPLHF.

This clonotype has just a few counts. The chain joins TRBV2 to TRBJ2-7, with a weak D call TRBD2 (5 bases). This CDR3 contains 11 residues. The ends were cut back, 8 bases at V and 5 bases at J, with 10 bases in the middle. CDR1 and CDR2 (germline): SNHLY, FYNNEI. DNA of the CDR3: TGTGCCAGCGGGAGCGTCGACGAGCAGTACTTC. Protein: CASGSVDEQYF. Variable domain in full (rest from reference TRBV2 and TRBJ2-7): EPEVTQTPSHQVTQMGQEVILRCVPISNHLYFYWYRQILGQKVEFLVSFYNNEISEKSEIFDDQFSVERPDGSNFTLKIRSTKLEDSAMYFCASGSVDEQYFGPGTRLTVT.

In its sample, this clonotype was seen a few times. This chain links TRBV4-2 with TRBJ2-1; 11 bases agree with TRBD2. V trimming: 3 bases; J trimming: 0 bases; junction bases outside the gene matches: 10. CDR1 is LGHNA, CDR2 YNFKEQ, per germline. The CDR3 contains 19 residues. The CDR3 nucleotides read TGTGCCAGCAGCCAGATTCTGACTAGCGGGGCAACCTCCTACAATGAGCAGTTCTTC. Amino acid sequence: CASSQILTSGATSYNEQFF.

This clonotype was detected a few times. This chain's CDR3 is CSAAKFLSSYNEQFF. The CDR3 DNA sequence: TGCAGTGCCGCGAAATTTCTATCTTCTTACAATGAGCAGTTCTTC. J is TRBJ2-1 and V is TRBV20-1; D not certain. Germline CDR1 and CDR2: DFQATT and SNEGSKA (reference sequence). This CDR3 is 15 amino acids long. The V and J ends lost 6 bases and 4 bases respectively, with 19 bases between them.

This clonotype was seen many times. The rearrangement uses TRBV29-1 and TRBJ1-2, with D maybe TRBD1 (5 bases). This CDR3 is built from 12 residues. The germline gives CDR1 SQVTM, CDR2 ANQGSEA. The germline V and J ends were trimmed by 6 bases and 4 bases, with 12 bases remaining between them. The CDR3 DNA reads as TGCAGCGTACGGGACGGAAGCTATGGCTACACCTTC. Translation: CSVRDGSYGYTF.

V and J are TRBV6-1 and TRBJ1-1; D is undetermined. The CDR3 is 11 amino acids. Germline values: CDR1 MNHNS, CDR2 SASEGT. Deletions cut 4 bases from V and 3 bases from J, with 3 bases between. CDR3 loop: CASSAHTEAFF. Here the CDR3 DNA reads TGTGCCAGCAGTGCGCACACTGAAGCTTTCTTT.